This T cell receptor beta chain was documented in a study of neurological immune-mediated disorders. This CDR3 spans 16 amino acids. Germline V gene lookup returns CDR1 LNHNV and CDR2 YYDKDF (reference sequence). Germline trimming cut 1 base from V and 3 bases from J; bases unmatched to any gene: 6. TCRdb re-called the 5' RACE reads with MiXCR, one entry per CDR3 protein. The sample records under 90,000 distinct CDR3 sequences, approximately 10% being singletons. Sequences were obtained from PBMCs. The source of this sequence is a man in his forties or fifties in good health. The chain uses TRBV15 and TRBJ2-3; TRBD1 agrees at 8 bases. CDR3 sequence (DNA): TGTGCCACCAGCAGAGGAGGCAGGGGGCCAACAGATACGCAGTATTTT. It codes for CATSRGGRGPTDTQYF.